A selection of T cell receptor beta chains follows, all from one sample in a study of blood T cell repertoires in COVID-19. The table came from immunoSEQ multiplex PCR; TCRdb's copy has only in-frame clones and leaves some out. The sample lists more than 90,000 clones; roughly 80% were seen once. Sequenced sample: peripheral blood. The receptor set was obtained from a man aged 65-85 years with acute or convalescent COVID-19. CDR3s include the opening cysteine and the closing phenylalanine or tryptophan. D genes are given only for firm matches. Clone size appears in some rows only: once, few, many, or a class for an expanded clone.

V gene	J gene	clone size	D gene	CDR3 protein	CDR3 DNA
TRBV7-2	TRBJ2-7	many	TRBD2	CASSLESSGGYEQYF	TGTGCCAGCAGCTTAGAGTCGTCGGGGGGCTACGAGCAGTACTTC
TRBV6-5	TRBJ1-3	few	NA	CASSPQLAGNTIYF	TGTGCCAGCAGTCCCCAGTTGGCTGGAAACACCATATATTTT
TRBV29-1	TRBJ2-2	few	TRBD2	CSVQGLAGGGTGELFF	TGCAGCGTCCAGGGACTAGCGGGAGGAGGTACCGGGGAGCTGTTTTTT
TRBV5-4	TRBJ1-2	NA	TRBD1	CASSLGQVSIGYTF	TGTGCCAGCAGCCTAGGACAGGTATCTATCGGCTACACCTTC
TRBV5-1	TRBJ1-6	NA	NA	CASHGDYNSPLHF	TGCGCCTCCCACGGGGATTATAATTCACCCCTCCACTTT
TRBV4-1	TRBJ1-2	NA	NA	CASSHPAGDGYGYTF	TGCGCCAGCAGCCACCCGGCAGGGGACGGCTATGGCTACACCTTC
TRBV5-1	TRBJ2-5	NA	NA	CASSLRTARGTQYF	TGCGCCAGCAGCCTCCGGACTGCCCGGGGGACCCAGTACTTC
TRBV5-1	TRBJ2-5	NA	TRBD2	CAGHPGLAGGETQYF	TGCGCCGGCCACCCCGGTTTAGCGGGAGGAGAGACCCAGTACTTC
TRBV7-3	TRBJ2-3	few	NA	CASSGHRDWPTDTQYF	TGTGCCAGCAGCGGTCACCGGGACTGGCCCACAGATACGCAGTATTTT
TRBV5-1	TRBJ2-3	once	TRBD1	CASSLQGTGTDTQYF	TGCGCCAGCAGCTTACAGGGGACGGGCACAGATACGCAGTATTTT
TRBV3-1/TRBV3-2	TRBJ1-1	few	NA	CASSPLWGGLNTEAFF	TGTGCCAGCAGCCCCCTATGGGGAGGGTTGAACACTGAAGCTTTCTTT
TRBV14	TRBJ2-6	NA	NA	CASSQDPPGKGSGANVLTF	TGTGCCAGCAGCCAAGATCCCCCCGGGAAGGGTTCTGGGGCCAACGTCCTGACTTTC
TRBV18	TRBJ2-1	NA	TRBD2	CASSPTSGGASYNEQFF	TGTGCCAGCTCACCGACTAGCGGGGGGGCGTCCTACAATGAGCAGTTCTTC
TRBV7-2	TRBJ2-7	NA	TRBD1	CASSLVRTGNLEQYF	TGTGCCAGCAGCTTAGTTCGGACAGGGAATCTAGAGCAGTACTTC
TRBV19	TRBJ1-5	NA	TRBD1	CASSGDRGHSQPQHF	TGTGCCAGTAGTGGGGACAGGGGCCACTCTCAGCCCCAGCATTTT
TRBV5-1	TRBJ1-1	NA	NA	CASSLSQEAEAFF	TGCGCCAGCAGCTTGTCTCAGGAGGCTGAAGCTTTCTTT
TRBV5-4	TRBJ2-7	NA	NA	CASSSPGTQLENLPRYEQYF	TGTGCCAGCAGCTCCCCCGGGACTCAACTGGAAAACCTCCCCCGCTACGAGCAGTACTTC
TRBV28	TRBJ2-7	NA	TRBD2	CASSSPGLARPYEQYF	TGTGCCAGCAGTTCCCCGGGACTAGCCAGACCCTACGAGCAGTACTTC
TRBV6-6	TRBJ2-7	NA	TRBD1	CASTGTAYEQYF	TGTGCCAGCACCGGGACAGCCTACGAGCAGTACTTC
TRBV6-2/TRBV6-3	TRBJ2-1	NA	TRBD2	CASSPTSGRGNEQFF	TGTGCCAGCAGCCCCACTAGCGGGAGGGGAAATGAGCAGTTCTTC
TRBV5-1	TRBJ2-3	NA	TRBD2	CASSVTSPQSTDTQYF	TGCGCCAGCAGCGTGACTAGCCCCCAGAGCACAGATACGCAGTATTTT
TRBV28	TRBJ2-2	few	TRBD1	CASLGQGFTGELFF	TGTGCCAGCCTCGGACAGGGGTTCACCGGGGAGCTGTTTTTT
TRBV27	TRBJ1-3	NA	NA	CASSLSPRSLSGNTIYF	TGTGCCAGCAGTTTATCTCCGCGGTCCCTCTCTGGAAACACCATATATTTT
TRBV5-4	TRBJ2-4	NA	TRBD1	CASRPGTGKNIQYF	TGTGCCAGCCGTCCCGGGACAGGGAAAAACATTCAGTACTTC
TRBV7-3	TRBJ2-3	NA	TRBD1	CASSPQGGRFTDTQYF	TGTGCCAGCAGCCCACAGGGGGGACGATTCACAGATACGCAGTATTTT
TRBV7-3	TRBJ2-2	once	NA	CASSLPGRNTGELFF	TGTGCCAGCAGCTTACCAGGGCGAAACACCGGGGAGCTGTTTTTT
TRBV19	TRBJ2-5	NA	NA	CASSIKETQYF	TGTGCCAGTAGTATTAAAGAGACCCAGTACTTC
TRBV7-9	TRBJ1-1	NA	NA	CASSIVRNARAFF	TGTGCCAGCAGCATAGTTCGAAACGCCCGGGCTTTCTTT
TRBV20-1	TRBJ2-7	NA	NA	CSANYYEQYF	TGCAGTGCTAACTACTACGAGCAGTACTTC
TRBV19	TRBJ2-7	NA	TRBD1	CASRDRGSYEQYF	TGTGCCAGCCGGGACAGGGGCTCCTACGAGCAGTACTTC
TRBV25-1	TRBJ1-6	NA	TRBD1	CASSADRGRNSPLHF	TGTGCCAGCAGTGCGGACAGGGGGCGGAATTCACCCCTCCACTTT
TRBV7-9	TRBJ2-2	NA	NA	CASDSGAAGELFF	TGTGCCAGCGATTCGGGAGCCGCCGGGGAGCTGTTTTTT
TRBV6-5	TRBJ2-1	NA	TRBD2	CASSGGLRRGEQFF	TGTGCCAGCAGCGGCGGGCTCCGGCGGGGGGAGCAGTTCTTC
TRBV5-1	TRBJ2-3	NA	NA	CASSLDRAPTDTQYF	TGCGCCAGCAGCTTGGACAGGGCTCCCACAGATACGCAGTATTTT
TRBV24-1	TRBJ2-2	NA	NA	CATSSGARTGELFF	TGTGCCACCAGTTCAGGGGCGCGCACCGGGGAGCTGTTTTTT